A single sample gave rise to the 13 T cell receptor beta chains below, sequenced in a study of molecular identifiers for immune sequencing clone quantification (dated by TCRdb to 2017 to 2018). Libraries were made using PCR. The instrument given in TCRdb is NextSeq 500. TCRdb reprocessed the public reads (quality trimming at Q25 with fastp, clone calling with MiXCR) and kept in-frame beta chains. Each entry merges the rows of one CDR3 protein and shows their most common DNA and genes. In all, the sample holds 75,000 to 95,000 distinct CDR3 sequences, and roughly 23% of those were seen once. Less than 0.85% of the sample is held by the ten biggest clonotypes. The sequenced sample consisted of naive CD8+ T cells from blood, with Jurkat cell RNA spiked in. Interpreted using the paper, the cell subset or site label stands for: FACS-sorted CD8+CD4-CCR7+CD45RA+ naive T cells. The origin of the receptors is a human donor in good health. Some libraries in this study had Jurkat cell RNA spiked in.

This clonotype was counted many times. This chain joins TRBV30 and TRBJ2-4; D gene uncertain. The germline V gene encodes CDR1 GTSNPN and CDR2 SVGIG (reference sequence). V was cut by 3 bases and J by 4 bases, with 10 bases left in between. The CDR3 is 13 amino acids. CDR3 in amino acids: CAWSSGVKNIQYF. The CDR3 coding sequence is TGTGCCTGGAGCTCTGGCGTAAAAAACATTCAGTACTTC.

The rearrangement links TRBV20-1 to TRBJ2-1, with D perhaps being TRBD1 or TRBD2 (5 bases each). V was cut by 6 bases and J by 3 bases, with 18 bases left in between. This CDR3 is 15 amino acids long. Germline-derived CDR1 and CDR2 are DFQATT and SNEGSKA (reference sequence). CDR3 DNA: TGCAGTGCATATCCGGGACCGGGAATCTACAATGAGCAGTTCTTC. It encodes CSAYPGPGIYNEQFF.

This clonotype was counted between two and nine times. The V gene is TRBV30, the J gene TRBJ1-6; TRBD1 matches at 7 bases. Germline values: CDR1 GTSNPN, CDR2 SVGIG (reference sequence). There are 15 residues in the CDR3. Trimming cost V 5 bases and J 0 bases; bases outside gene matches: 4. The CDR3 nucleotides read TGTGCCTGGGAGACAGGGAGCTCCTATAATTCACCCCTCCACTTT. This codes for CAWETGSSYNSPLHF.

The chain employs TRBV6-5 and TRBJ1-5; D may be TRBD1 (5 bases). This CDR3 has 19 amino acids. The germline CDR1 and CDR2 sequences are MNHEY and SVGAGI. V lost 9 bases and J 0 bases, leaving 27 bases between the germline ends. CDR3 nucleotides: TGTGCCAGTGAGTCCCAAGCTCTTTCGGGGGGTGGTAGCAATCAGCCCCAGCATTTT. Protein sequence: CASESQALSGGGSNQPQHF.

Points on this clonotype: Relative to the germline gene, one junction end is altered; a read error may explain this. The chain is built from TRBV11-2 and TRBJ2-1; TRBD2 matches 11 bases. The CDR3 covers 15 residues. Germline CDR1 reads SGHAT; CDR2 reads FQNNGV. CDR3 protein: CASSVEGLADNEQFF. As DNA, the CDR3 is TGTGCCAGCAGCGTAGAGGGACTAGCGGACAATGAGCAGTTCTTC.

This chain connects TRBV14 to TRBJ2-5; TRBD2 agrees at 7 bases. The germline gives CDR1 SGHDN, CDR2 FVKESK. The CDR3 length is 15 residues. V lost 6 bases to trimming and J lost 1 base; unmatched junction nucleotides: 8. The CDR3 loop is CASSQTQRGQETQYF. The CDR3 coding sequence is TGTGCCAGCAGTCAAACCCAGCGGGGCCAAGAGACCCAGTACTTC.

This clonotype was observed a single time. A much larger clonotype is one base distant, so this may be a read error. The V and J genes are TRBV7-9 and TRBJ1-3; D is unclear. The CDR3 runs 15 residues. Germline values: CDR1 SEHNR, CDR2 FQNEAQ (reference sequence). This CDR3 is CAISPARGAGNTIYF. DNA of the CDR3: TGTGCCATCAGCCCCGCCCGTGGGGCTGGAAACACCATATATTTT.

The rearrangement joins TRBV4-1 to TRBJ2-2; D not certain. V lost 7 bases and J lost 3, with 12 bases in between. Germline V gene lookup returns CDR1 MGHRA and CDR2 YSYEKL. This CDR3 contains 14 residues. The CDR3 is CASTRRMDTGELFF. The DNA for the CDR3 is TGCGCCAGCACCCGGAGAATGGACACCGGGGAGCTGTTTTTT.

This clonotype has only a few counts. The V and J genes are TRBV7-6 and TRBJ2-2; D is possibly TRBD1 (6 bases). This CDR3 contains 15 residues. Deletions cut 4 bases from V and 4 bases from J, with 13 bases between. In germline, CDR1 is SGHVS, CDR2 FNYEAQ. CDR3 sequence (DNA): TGTGCCAGCAGCTCCGGGCAGGGGAGCACCGGGGAGCTGTTTTTT. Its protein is CASSSGQGSTGELFF.

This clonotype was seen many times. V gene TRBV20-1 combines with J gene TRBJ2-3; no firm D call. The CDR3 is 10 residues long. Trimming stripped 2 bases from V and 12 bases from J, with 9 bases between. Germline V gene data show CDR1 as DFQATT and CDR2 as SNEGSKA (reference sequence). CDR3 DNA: TGCAGTGCTAGATCTGGCGACCAGTATTTT. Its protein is CSARSGDQYF.

CDR3: CASSLGTGNNSPLHF. The CDR3 DNA is TGTGCCAGCAGTTTAGGGACAGGCAATAATTCACCCCTCCACTTT. The chain is built from TRBV27 and TRBJ1-6; 8 nucleotides align to TRBD1. Germline CDR1 MNHEY, CDR2 SMNVEV (reference sequence). Unmatched junction bases numbered 2, after V lost 2 bases and J lost 5 bases. The CDR3 is made up of 15 amino acids.

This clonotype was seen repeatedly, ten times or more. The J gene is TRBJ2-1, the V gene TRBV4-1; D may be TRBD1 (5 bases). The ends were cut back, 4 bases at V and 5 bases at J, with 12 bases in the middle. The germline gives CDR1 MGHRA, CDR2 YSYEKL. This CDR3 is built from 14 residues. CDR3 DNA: TGCGCCAGCAGCCCGCACTCCAGGGACAATGAGCAGTTCTTC. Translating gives CASSPHSRDNEQFF.

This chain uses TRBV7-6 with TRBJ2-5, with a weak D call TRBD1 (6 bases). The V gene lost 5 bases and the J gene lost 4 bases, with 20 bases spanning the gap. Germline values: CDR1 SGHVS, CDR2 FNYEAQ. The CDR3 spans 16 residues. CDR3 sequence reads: CASSATPRGNRETQYF. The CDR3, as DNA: TGTGCCAGCAGCGCCACACCTAGGGGGAACCGAGAGACCCAGTACTTC.